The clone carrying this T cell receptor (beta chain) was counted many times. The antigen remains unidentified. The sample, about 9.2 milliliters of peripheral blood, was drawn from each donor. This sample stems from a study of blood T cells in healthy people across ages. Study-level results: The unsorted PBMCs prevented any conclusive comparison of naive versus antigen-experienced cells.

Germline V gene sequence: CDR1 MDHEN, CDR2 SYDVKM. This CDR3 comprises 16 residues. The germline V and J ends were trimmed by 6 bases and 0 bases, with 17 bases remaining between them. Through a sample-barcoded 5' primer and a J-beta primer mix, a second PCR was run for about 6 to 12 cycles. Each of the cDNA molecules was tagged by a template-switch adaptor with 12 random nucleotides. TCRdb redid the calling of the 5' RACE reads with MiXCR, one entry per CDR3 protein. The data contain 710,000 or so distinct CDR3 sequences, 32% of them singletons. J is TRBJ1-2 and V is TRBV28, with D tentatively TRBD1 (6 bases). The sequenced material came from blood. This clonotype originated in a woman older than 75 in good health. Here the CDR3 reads CASSPSAGQPNYGYTF. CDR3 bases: TGTGCCAGCAGCCCATCGGCGGGACAACCTAACTATGGCTACACCTTC.